This T cell receptor (beta chain) was recorded in a study of blood T cell repertoires in COVID-19. Authors' data handling: Estimates of nucleated cell counts were drawn from the amplification of reference gene primers. Assay used: immunoSEQ multiplex PCR; TCRdb lists only in-frame clones, some missing. The DNA was the basis for D and trimming; V, J and clone size are from that table. In the table there are roughly 380,000 clones, approximately 91% of which are singletons. Seattle-derived patients entered the study during active infection and were followed longitudinally. CDR1 and CDR2 (germline): MDHEN, SYDVKM. Trimming shortened V by 7 bases and J by 5 bases, and 14 bases separated the two germline ends. This CDR3 is built from 13 residues.

Sequenced material: peripheral blood. This rearrangement joins TRBV28 to TRBJ1-2; D might be TRBD1 (5 bases). The sequence was obtained from a woman aged 40 to 49 with COVID-19, enrolled during active disease. CDR3 region: CASKQAASYGYTF. The CDR3, as DNA: TGTGCCAGCAAACAGGCCGCCTCATATGGCTACACCTTC.